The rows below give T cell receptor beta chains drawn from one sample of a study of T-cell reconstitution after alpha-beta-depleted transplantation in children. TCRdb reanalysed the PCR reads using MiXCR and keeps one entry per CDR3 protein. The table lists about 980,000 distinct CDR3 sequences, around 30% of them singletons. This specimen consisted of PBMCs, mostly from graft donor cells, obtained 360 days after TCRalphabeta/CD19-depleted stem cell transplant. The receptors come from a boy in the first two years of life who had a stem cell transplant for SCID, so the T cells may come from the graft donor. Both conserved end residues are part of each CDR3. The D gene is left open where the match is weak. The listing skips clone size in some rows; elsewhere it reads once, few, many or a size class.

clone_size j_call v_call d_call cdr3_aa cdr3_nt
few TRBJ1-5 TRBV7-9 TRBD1 CASSRQGLDQPQHF TGTGCCAGCAGCAGACAGGGGTTGGATCAGCCCCAGCATTTT
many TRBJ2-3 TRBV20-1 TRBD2 CSATRAGTSTDTQYF TGCAGTGCTACTCGAGCGGGGACTTCCACAGATACGCAGTATTTT
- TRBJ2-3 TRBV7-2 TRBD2 CASSIQRGGTDTQYF TGTGCCAGCAGCATACAGCGGGGGGGCACAGATACGCAGTATTTT
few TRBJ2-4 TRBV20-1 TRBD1 CSAGTGKAKNIQYF TGCAGTGCTGGGACAGGGAAGGCCAAAAACATTCAGTACTTC
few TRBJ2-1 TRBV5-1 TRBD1 CASSFDRAAYNEQFF TGCGCCAGCAGTTTCGACAGGGCCGCCTACAATGAGCAGTTCTTC
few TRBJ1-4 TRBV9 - CASSVRDGNEKLFF TGTGCCAGCAGCGTCCGGGACGGTAATGAAAAACTGTTTTTT
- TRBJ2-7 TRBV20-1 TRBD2 CSANRGGAREQYF TGCAGTGCTAACCGCGGGGGGGCCCGGGAGCAGTACTTC
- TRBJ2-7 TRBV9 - CASSPSGRTDEQYF TGTGCCAGCAGCCCCTCAGGACGAACGGACGAGCAGTACTTC
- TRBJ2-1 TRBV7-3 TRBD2 CASSGLGLYNEQFF TGTGCCAGCAGCGGACTAGGCCTCTACAATGAGCAGTTCTTC
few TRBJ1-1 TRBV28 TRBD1 CASRTGQGQVF TGTGCCAGCAGAACCGGACAGGGCCAGGTCTTT
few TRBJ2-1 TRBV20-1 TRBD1 CSARIRGPGNEQFF TGCAGTGCTAGAATCAGGGGGCCAGGCAATGAGCAGTTCTTC
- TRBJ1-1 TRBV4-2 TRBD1 CASSQVPGTGSRNNTEAFF TGTGCCAGCAGCCAAGTTCCCGGGACAGGGAGTAGAAACAACACTGAAGCTTTCTTT
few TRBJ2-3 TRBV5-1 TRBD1 CASSSYRGPTDTQYF TGCGCCAGCAGCTCCTACAGGGGGCCCACAGATACGCAGTATTTT
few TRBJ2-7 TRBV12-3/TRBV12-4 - CASRKGYEQYF TGTGCCAGCAGGAAGGGGTACGAGCAGTACTTC
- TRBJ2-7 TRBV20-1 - CSAIRGSGTSYEQYF TGCAGTGCTATTAGAGGGAGCGGAACATCCTACGAGCAGTACTTC
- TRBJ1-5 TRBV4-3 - CASSQAVGRGNQPQHF TGCGCCAGCAGCCAAGCAGTTGGACGGGGAAATCAGCCCCAGCATTTT
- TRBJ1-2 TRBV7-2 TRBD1 CASSRQGLPGGYTF TGTGCCAGCAGCCGACAGGGGTTGCCCGGGGGCTACACCTTC